This TCR beta chain was profiled in a study of CD8 T cells in Susac syndrome. Reverse transcription of roughly 0.45 to 1 ug RNA was carried out with random hexamers. TCRdb re-analysed the immunoSEQ multiplex PCR reads in MiXCR, keeping a single row per CDR3 protein. Of roughly 300,000 distinct CDR3 sequences listed, roughly 85% were seen once; the top ten hold about 0.11%. Stable or active relapsing-remitting multiple sclerosis, untreated and meeting revised McDonald criteria, defined the controls. In contrast to the negatively isolated CD8+ and CD4+ T cells, TEMRA cells were FACS-enriched. This TCR was sampled from a human donor with multiple sclerosis. The sample comprised CD8+ T cells from PBMCs.

The CDR3 protein is CASSLEGGGTEAFF. CDR3 in DNA: TGTGCCAGCAGCTTAGAGGGGGGCGGGACTGAAGCTTTCTTT. The chain employs TRBV7-9 and TRBJ1-1; tentative D call: TRBD1 (6 bases). The CDR3 loop spans 14 amino acids. Per germline, CDR1 SEHNR and CDR2 FQNEAQ (reference sequence). Trimming pared 1 base from V and 5 bases from J, leaving 11 bases between. Full variable domain (missing parts from reference TRBV7-9 and TRBJ1-1): DTGVSQNPRHKITKRGQNVTFRCDPISEHNRLYWYRQTLGQGPEFLTYFQNEAQLEKSRLLSDRFSAERPKGSFSTLEIQRTEQGDSAMYLCASSLEGGGTEAFFGQGTRLTVV.